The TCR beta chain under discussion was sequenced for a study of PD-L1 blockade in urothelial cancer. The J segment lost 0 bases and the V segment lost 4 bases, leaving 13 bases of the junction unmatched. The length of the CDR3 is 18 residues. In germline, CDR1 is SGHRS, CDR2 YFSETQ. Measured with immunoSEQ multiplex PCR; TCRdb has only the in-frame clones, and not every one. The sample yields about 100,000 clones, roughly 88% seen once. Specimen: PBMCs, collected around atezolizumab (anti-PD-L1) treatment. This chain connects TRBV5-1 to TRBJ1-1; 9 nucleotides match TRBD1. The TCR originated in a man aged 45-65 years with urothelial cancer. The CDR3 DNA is TGCGCCAGCAGCCTCGGGACAGGGAGGGGCTACATGAACACTGAAGCTTTCTTT. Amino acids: CASSLGTGRGYMNTEAFF.